The clone carrying this T cell receptor (beta chain) was detected ten times or more. Germline loops: CDR1 SGDLS, CDR2 YYNGEE. V lost 3 bases and J lost 0, with 10 bases in between. The length of the CDR3 is 15 residues. It was with unique molecular identifiers that the TCRbeta library was prepared. TCRdb re-called the PCR reads with MiXCR, one entry per CDR3 protein. The sample lists about 240,000 distinct CDR3 sequences, around 12% occurring once. The data derive from a study of T-cell reconstitution after alpha-beta-depleted transplantation in children. The sequenced sample was PBMCs from the stem cell graft donor, obtained from the stem cell graft. The chain has TRBV9 and TRBJ2-1, with D uncertain. This TCR derives from a human donor who donated a stem cell graft to a child with acute lymphoblastic leukemia. This CDR3 is CASSATASSYNEQFF. The CDR3 DNA reads TGTGCCAGCAGCGCTACCGCTAGCTCCTACAATGAGCAGTTCTTC.